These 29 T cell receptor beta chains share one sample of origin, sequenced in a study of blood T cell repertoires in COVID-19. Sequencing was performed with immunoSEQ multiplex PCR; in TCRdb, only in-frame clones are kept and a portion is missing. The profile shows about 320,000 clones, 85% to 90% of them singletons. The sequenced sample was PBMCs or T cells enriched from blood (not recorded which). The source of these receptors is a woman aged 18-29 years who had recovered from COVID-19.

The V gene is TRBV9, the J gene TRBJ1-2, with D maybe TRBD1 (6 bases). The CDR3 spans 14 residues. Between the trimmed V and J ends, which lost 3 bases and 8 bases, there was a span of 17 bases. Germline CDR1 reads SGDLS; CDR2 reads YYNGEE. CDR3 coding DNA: TGTGCCAGCAGCGCGGCTTACAGGGCGGCCGGCTACACCTTC. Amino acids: CASSAAYRAAGYTF.

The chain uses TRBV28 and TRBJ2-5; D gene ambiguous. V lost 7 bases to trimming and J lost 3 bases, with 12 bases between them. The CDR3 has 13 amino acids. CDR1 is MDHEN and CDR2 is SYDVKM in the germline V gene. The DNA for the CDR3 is TGTGCCAGCACCTCGACAAATAAAGAGACCCAGTACTTC. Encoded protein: CASTSTNKETQYF.

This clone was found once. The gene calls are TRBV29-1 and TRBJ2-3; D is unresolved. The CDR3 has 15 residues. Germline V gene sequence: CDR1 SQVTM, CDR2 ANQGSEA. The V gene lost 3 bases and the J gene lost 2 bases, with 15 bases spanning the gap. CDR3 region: CSVETTDILTDTQYF. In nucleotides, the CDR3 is TGCAGCGTTGAGACAACAGACATTCTCACAGATACGCAGTATTTT.

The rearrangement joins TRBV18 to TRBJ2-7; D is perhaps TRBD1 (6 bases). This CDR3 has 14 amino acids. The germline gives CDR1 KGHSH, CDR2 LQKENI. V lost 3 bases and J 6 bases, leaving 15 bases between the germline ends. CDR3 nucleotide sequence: TGTGCCAGCTCACCGTTGGGGCAGGGGAGCGAGCAGTACTTC. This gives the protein CASSPLGQGSEQYF.

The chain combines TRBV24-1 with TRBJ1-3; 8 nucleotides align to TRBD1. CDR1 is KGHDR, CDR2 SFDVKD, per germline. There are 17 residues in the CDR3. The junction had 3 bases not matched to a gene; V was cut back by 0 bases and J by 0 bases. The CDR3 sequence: CATSDLGDRSSGNTIYF. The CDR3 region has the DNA TGTGCCACCAGTGATTTGGGGGACAGGAGCTCTGGAAACACCATATATTTT.

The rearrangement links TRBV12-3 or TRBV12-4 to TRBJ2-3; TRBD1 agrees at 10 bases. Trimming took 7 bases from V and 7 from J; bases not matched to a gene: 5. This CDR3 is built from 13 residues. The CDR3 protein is CASMTGGANTQYF. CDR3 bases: TGTGCCAGCATGACAGGGGGCGCGAATACGCAGTATTTT.

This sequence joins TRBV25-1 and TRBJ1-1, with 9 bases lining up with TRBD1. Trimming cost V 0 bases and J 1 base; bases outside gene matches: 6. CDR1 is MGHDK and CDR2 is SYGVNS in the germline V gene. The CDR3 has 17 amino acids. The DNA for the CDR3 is TGTGCCAGCAGTGAATATAAGAGGGGACAGGGGAACACTGAAGCTTTCTTT. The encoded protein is CASSEYKRGQGNTEAFF.

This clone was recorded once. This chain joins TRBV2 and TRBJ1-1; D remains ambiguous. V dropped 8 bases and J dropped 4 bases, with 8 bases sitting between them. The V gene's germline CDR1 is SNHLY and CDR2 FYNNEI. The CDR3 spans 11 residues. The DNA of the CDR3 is TGTGCCAGCCTTAGTGGCACTGAAGCTTTCTTT. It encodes CASLSGTEAFF. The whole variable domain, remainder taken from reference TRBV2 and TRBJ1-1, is EPEVTQTPSHQVTQMGQEVILRCVPISNHLYFYWYRQILGQKVEFLVSFYNNEISEKSEIFDDQFSVERPDGSNFTLKIRSTKLEDSAMYFCASLSGTEAFFGQGTRLTVV.

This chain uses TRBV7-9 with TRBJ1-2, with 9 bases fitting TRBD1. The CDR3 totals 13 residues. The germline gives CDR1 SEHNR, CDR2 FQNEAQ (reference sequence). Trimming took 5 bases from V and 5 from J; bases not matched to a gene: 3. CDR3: CASSPGQGYGYTF. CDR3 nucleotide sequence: TGTGCCAGCAGCCCGGGACAGGGATATGGCTACACCTTC.

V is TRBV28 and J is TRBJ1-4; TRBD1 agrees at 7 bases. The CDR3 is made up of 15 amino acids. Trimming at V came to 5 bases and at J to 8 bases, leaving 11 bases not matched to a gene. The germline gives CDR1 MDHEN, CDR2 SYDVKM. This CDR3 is CASSQTGRRSEKLFF. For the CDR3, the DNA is TGTGCCAGCAGTCAGACAGGGCGTAGGTCAGAAAAACTGTTTTTT.

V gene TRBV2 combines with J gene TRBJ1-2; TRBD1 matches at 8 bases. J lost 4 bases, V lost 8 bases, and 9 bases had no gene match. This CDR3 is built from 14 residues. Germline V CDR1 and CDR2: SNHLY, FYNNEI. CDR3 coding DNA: TGTGCCAGCGGAGACAGGGGACGACTCTATGGCTACACCTTC. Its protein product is CASGDRGRLYGYTF.

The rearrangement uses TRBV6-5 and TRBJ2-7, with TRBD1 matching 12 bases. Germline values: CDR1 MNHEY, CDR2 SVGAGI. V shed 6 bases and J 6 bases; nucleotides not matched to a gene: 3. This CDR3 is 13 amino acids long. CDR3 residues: CASRSGQGAEQYF. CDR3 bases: TGTGCCAGCAGGTCGGGACAGGGGGCCGAGCAGTACTTC.

The CDR3: CASSLETAYEQYF. CDR3 DNA sequence: TGCGCCAGCAGCTTGGAAACGGCCTACGAGCAGTACTTC. The chain links TRBV5-1 to TRBJ2-7, with no clear D. The CDR3 spans 13 residues. V dropped 0 bases and J dropped 2 bases, with 6 bases sitting between them. Germline assignment: CDR1 SGHRS and CDR2 YFSETQ.

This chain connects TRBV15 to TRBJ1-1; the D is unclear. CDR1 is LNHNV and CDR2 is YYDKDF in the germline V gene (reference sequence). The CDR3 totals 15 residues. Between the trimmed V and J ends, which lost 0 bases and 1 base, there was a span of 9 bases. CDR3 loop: CATSRDRSGNTEAFF. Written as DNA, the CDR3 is TGTGCCACCAGCAGAGATCGATCGGGGAACACTGAAGCTTTCTTT.

The CDR3 nucleotides read TGCGCCAGCAGTGAAGGAGGGGCCGGGAATGAGCAGTTCTTC. This translates into CASSEGGAGNEQFF. The chain couples TRBV10-1 to TRBJ2-1; D is possibly TRBD2 (6 bases). V was clipped by 3 bases and J by 7 bases, with 13 bases between them. The V gene's germline CDR1 is WNHNN and CDR2 SYGVQD (reference sequence). This CDR3 is 14 amino acids long.

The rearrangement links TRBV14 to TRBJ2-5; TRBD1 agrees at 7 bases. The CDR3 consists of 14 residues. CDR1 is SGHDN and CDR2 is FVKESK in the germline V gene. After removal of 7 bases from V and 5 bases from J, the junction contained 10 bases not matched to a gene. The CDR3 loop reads CASKPGTASETQYF. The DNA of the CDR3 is TGTGCCAGCAAGCCCGGGACAGCCTCCGAGACCCAGTACTTC. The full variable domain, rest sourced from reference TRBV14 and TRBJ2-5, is EAGVTQFPSHSVIEKGQTVTLRCDPISGHDNLYWYRRVMGKEIKFLLHFVKESKQDESGMPNNRFLAERTGGTYSTLKVQPAELEDSGVYFCASKPGTASETQYFGPGTRLLVL.

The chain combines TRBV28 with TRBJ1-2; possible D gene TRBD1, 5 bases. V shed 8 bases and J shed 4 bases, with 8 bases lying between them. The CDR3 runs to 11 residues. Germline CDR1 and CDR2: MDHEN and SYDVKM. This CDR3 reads CASGASYGYTF. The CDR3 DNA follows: TGTGCCAGCGGGGCAAGCTATGGCTACACCTTC.

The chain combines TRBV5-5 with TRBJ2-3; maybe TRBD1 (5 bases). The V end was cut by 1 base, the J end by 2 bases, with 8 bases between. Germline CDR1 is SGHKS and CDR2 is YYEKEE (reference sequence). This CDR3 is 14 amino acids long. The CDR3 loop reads CASSLSRATDTQYF. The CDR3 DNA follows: TGTGCCAGCAGCTTGTCCAGGGCCACAGATACGCAGTATTTT.

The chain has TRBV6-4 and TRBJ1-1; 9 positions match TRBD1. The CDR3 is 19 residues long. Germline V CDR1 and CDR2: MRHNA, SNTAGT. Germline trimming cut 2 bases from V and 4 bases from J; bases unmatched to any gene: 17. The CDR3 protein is CASSDGSPGQGEICTEAFF. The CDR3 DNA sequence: TGTGCCAGCAGTGACGGGAGCCCGGGACAGGGAGAAATTTGCACTGAAGCTTTCTTT.

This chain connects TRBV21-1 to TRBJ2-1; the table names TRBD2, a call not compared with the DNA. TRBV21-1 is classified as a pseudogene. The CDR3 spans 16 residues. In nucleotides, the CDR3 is TGTGCCAGCAGCACGGGACTATATACCATTTGGGATGAGCAGTTCTTC. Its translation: CASSTGLYTIWDEQFF.

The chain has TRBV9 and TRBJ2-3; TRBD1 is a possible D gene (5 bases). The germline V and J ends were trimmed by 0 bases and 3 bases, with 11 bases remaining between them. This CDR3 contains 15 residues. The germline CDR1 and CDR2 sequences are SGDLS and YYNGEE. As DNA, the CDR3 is TGTGCCAGCAGCGTAGAAACAGGATTGACAGATACGCAGTATTTT. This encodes CASSVETGLTDTQYF.

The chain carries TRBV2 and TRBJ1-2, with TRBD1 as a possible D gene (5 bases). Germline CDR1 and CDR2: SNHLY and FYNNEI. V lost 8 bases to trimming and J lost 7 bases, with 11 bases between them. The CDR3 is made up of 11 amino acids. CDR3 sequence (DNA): TGTGCCAGCCGCGGGGGACTTGGCTACACCTTC. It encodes CASRGGLGYTF.

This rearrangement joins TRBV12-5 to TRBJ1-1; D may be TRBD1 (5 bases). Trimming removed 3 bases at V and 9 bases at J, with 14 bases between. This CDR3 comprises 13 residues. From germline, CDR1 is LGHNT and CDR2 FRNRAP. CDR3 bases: TGTGCTAGTGGTTTAACAGGAGCAGTACAAGCTTTCTTT. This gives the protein CASGLTGAVQAFF.

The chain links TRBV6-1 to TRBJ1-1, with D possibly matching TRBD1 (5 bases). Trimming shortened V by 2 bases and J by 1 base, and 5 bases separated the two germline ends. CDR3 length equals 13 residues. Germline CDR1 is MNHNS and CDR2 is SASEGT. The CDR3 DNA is TGTGCCAGCAGTGAACAGGGGAACACTGAAGCTTTCTTT. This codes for CASSEQGNTEAFF.

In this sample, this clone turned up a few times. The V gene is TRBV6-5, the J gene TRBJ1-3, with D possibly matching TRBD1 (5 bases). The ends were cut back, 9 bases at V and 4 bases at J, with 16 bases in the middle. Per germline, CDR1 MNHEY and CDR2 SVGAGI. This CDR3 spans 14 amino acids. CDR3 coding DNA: TGTGCCAGTGTCTTCGACAGTTCCGGAAACACCATATATTTT. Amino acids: CASVFDSSGNTIYF.

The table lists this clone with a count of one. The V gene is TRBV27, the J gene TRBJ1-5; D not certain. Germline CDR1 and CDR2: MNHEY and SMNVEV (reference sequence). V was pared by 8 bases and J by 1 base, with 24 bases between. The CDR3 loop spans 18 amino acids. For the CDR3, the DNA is TGTGCCAGCGGAGGCCCCTCGGGAGTAGGGTTGAGCAATCAGCCCCAGCATTTT. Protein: CASGGPSGVGLSNQPQHF.

CDR3 sequence reads: CASSFLGLASDEQYF. In DNA form, the CDR3 reads TGTGCCAGCAGCTTTTTAGGCCTAGCGTCCGACGAGCAGTACTTC. The rearrangement joins TRBV7-2 to TRBJ2-7; the D gene is possibly TRBD2 (6 bases). The germline V gene has CDR1 SGHTA and CDR2 FQGNSA. Trimming pared 3 bases from V and 5 bases from J, leaving 17 bases between. This CDR3 contains 15 residues. The whole variable domain, remainder taken from reference TRBV7-2 and TRBJ2-7, is GAGVSQSPSNKVTEKGKDVELRCDPISGHTALYWYRQSLGQGLEFLIYFQGNSAPDKSGLPSDRFSAERTGGSVSTLTIQRTQQEDSAVYLCASSFLGLASDEQYFGPGTRLTVT.

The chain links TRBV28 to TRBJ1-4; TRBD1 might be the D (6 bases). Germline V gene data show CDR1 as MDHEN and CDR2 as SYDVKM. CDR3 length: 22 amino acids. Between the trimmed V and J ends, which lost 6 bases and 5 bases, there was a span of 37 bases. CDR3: CASRPDRHPPELDPSGNEKLFF. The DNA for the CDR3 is TGTGCCAGCAGACCGGACAGACACCCACCAGAATTGGATCCGTCAGGGAATGAAAAACTGTTTTTT.

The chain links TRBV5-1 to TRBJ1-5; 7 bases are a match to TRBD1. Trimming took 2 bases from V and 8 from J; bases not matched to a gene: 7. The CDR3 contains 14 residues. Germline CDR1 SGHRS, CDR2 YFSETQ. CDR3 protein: CASSFQGGREPQHF. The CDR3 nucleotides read TGCGCCAGCAGCTTCCAGGGGGGCAGAGAGCCCCAGCATTTT.